This TCR beta chain is drawn from a study of molecular identifiers for immune sequencing clone quantification (dated by TCRdb to the late 2010s). With regard to the full study: For a replicate experiment, the RNA from either 20,000 or 100,000 naive CD8 T cells was divided into five aliquots, and four of those aliquots went on to sequencing. This methods study used CD8 T cells to benchmark TCR RNA copy counting and molecular-identifier clustering-based TCR repertoire sequencing (MIDCIRS).

The germline V gene (reference sequence) gives CDR1 as LNHNV and CDR2 as YYDKDF. Trimming removed 0 bases from V and 0 bases from J, leaving 9 bases between the germline ends. The CDR3 has 15 amino acids, counting the end cysteine and phenylalanine. The entry retains the CDR3 DNA only, 45 bases that are in frame from base 1. This clonotype was seen at least ten times. Its antigen is currently not known. The record has no base qualities; no much larger clone is one base away. Libraries of naive CD8 T cells were generated from roughly 20,000 to 1,000,000 sorted cells, with 10%, 30% or 50% of the purified RNA used. Naive CD8 T cells, defined as CD8+CD4-CCR7+CD45RA+, were FACS-sorted into RLT Plus buffer on a BD FACSAria II. To test detection sensitivity, Jurkat RNA equivalent to approximately nine TCR copies was spiked into samples of roughly 20,000-1,000,000 naive CD8 T cells. CD8 T cells were enriched using RosetteSep CD8+ T Cell Enrichment Cocktail and Ficoll-Paque, and the enriched cells then underwent ACK red cell lysis.

What the authors observed across the whole study: In CMV-specific effector cells, over 98% of molecules were held by clones above 20 RNA copies, whereas under 1% of molecules were held by such clones in naive cells. The sizes of highly expanded clones could end up underestimated when identical TCR molecules share a barcode. Spiked-in Jurkat TCR RNA equal to a single cell's worth was reported to be detectable even within one million naive CD8 T cells. When barcode sub-clustering was not used, chimeric consensus sequences inflated TCR diversity, with chimeras reaching as high as 47%. Modeling estimated 2.5 to 3 recovered TCR RNA copies per cell, compared with about ten by digital PCR, which implies about 30% capture efficiency. Spiked-in Jurkat TCR RNA (around 9 copies' worth), which is not part of the donor repertoire, was contained in the naive libraries.

The library relied on PCR. The instrument given in TCRdb is Illumina HiSeq 4000. Bulk TCR libraries were prepared as previously described, using TCR primers listed in Table S5. Purification of total RNA was performed with the Qiagen AllPrep DNA/RNA kit. Before analysis, reads from multiple sequencing runs of the same library were pooled. From the authors' description of their analysis: Only reads with exact TCR constant sequence were kept, trimmed to 150 nt, and grouped by their 12-nt molecular barcodes. Reads inside each barcode group were sub-clustered using a 15% Levenshtein threshold, and a quality-weighted consensus sequence was constructed for each RNA molecule. Non-functional sequences were discarded, and so were lower-count sequences lying one edit away from another sequence. Barcode sub-clusters with fewer than 20% of the maximum read count were removed, based on fitting two negative binomial distributions. Using fastp at Q25 and MiXCR, TCRdb reprocessed the public reads and kept productive beta chains. Each CDR3 protein appears once, grouped with its most common genes and DNA. What appears here as the V and J calls and clone size reflects TCRdb's work, not the paper's. Recorded for this sample are 75,000 to 100,000 distinct CDR3 sequences; 15% to 20% of them occurred a single time. Clones ranked in the top ten supply around 0.8% of the sample.

Sequenced sample: naive CD8+ T cells from blood, with Jurkat cell RNA spiked in. The cell subset or site tag for this specimen amounts to: FACS-sorted CD8+CD4-CCR7+CD45RA+ naive T cells. The TCR originated in a human donor in good health. Some libraries in this study had Jurkat cell RNA spiked in. This chain is built from TRBV15 and TRBJ2-7; a confident D gene designation cannot be given. The DNA sequence is given as TGTGCCACCAGCAGAGATCTTGGAAGCTCCTACGAGCAGTACTTC. The resulting protein is CATSRDLGSSYEQYF.